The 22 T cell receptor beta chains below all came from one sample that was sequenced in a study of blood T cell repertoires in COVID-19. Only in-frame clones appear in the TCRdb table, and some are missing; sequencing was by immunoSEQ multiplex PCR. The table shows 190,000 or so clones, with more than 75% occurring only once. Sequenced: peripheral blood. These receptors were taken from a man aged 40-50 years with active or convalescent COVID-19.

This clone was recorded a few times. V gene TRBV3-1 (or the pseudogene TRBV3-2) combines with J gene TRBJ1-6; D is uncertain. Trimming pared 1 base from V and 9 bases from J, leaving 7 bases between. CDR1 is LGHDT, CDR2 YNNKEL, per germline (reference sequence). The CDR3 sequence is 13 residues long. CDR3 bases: TGTGCCAGCAGCCAAGTGGGGAGTTCACCCCTCCACTTT. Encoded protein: CASSQVGSSPLHF.

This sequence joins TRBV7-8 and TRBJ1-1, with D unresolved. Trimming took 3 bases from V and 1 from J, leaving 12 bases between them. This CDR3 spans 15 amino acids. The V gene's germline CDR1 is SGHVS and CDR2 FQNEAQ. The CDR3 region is CASSFRVGANTEAFF. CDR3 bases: TGTGCCAGCAGCTTCCGGGTGGGAGCGAACACTGAAGCTTTCTTT.

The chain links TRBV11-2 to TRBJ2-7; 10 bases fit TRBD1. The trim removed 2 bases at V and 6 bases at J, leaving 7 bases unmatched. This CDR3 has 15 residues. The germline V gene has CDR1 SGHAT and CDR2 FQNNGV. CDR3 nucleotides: TGTGCCAGCAGCTTACCCGGGACAGGGGCTCTCGAGCAGTACTTC. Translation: CASSLPGTGALEQYF.

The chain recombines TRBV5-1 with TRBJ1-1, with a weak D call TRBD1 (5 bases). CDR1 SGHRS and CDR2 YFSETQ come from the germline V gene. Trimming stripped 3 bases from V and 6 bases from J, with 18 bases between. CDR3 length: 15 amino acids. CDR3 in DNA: TGCGCCAGCAGCTCGACGCAGGGTACGGGGGCTGAAGCTTTCTTT. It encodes CASSSTQGTGAEAFF.

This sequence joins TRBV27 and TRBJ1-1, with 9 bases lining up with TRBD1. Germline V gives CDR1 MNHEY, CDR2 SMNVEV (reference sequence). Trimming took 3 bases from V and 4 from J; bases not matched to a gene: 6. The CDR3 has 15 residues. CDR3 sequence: CASSLEGTGRTEAFF. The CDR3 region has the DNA TGTGCCAGCAGTTTGGAGGGGACAGGGCGCACTGAAGCTTTCTTT.

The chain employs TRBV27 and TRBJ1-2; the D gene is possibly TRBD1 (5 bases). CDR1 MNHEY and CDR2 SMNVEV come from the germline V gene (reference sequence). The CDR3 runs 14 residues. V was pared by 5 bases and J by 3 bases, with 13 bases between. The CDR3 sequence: CASSAGIPYYGYTF. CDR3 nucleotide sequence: TGTGCCAGCAGTGCAGGGATTCCATACTATGGCTACACCTTC.

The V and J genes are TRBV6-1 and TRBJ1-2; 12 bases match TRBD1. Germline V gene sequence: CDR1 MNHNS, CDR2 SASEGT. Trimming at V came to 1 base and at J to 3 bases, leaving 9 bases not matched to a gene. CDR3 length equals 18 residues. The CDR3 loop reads CASSEGPGQGAFYYGYTF. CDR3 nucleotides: TGTGCCAGCAGTGAAGGGCCGGGACAGGGGGCGTTCTACTATGGCTACACCTTC.

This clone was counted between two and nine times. DNA for the CDR3: TGCGCCAGCAGTGAGTCTCCCAGGGGGCGAGCCGGGGAGCTGTTTTTT. Residues: CASSESPRGRAGELFF. The chain uses TRBV10-1 and TRBJ2-2; TRBD1 matches 8 bases. The CDR3 loop spans 16 amino acids. J lost 6 bases, V lost 0 bases, and 6 bases had no gene match. CDR1 and CDR2 from the germline V gene are WNHNN and SYGVQD (reference sequence).

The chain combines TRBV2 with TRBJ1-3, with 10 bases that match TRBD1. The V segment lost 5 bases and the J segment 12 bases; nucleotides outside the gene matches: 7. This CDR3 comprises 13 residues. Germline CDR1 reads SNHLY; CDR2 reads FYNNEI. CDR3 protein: CASSLTGGRVIYF. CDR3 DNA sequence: TGTGCCAGCAGTCTGACAGGGGGCCGGGTCATATATTTT.

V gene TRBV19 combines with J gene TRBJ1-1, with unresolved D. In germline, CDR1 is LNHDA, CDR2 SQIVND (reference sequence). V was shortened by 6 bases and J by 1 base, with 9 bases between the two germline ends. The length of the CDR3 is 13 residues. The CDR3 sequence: CASSPPWNTEAFF. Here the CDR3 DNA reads TGTGCCAGTAGCCCCCCATGGAACACTGAAGCTTTCTTT.

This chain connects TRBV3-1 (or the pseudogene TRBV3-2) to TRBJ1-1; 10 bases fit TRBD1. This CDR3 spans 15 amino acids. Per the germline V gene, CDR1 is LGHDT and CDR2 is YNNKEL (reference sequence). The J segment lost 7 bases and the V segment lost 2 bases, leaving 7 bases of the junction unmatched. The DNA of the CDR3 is TGTGCCAGCAGCCAAAACCGGGACAGGGGACGTGAAGCTTTCTTT. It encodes CASSQNRDRGREAFF.

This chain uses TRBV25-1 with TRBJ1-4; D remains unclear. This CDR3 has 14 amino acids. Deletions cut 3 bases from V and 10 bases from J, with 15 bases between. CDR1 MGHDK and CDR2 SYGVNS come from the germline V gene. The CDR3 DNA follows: TGTGCCAGCAGTGATGATACACCCTCGGGAAAACTGTTTTTT. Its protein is CASSDDTPSGKLFF.

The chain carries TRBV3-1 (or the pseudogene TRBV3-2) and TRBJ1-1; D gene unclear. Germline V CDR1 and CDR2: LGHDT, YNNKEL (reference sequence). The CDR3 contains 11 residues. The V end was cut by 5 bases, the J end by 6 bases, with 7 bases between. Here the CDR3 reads CASSTGSEAFF. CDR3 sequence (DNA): TGTGCCAGCAGCACCGGGTCTGAAGCTTTCTTT.

The CDR3 DNA reads TGTGCCAGCAGCTGGCCGTATCCTCAAGAGACCCAGTACTTC. Translated, it gives CASSWPYPQETQYF. The chain recombines TRBV7-9 with TRBJ2-5; D is uncertain. The length of the CDR3 is 14 residues. Deletions cut 4 bases from V and 2 bases from J, with 11 bases between. CDR1 is SEHNR and CDR2 is FQNEAQ in the germline V gene (reference sequence).

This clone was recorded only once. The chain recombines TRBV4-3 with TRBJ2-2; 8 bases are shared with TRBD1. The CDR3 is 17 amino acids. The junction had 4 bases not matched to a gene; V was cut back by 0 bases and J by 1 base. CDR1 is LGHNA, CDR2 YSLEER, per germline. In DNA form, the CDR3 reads TGCGCCAGCAGCCAAGATCTCGGGACAGGGAACACCGGGGAGCTGTTTTTT. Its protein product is CASSQDLGTGNTGELFF.

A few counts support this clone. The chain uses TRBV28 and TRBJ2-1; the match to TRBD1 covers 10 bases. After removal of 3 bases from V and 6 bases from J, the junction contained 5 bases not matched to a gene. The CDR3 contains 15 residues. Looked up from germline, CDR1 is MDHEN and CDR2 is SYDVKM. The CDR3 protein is CASSFTGTGANEQFF. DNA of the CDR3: TGTGCCAGCAGTTTCACCGGGACAGGGGCCAATGAGCAGTTCTTC.

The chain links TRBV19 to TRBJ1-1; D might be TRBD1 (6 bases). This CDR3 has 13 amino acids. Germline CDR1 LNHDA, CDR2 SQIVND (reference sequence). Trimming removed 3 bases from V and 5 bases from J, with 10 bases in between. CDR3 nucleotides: TGTGCCAGTAGTATTACAGGGCTAACTGAAGCTTTCTTT. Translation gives CASSITGLTEAFF.

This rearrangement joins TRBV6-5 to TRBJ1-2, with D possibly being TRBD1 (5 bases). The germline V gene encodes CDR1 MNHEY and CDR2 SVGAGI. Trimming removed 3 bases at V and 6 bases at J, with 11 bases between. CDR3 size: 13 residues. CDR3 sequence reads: CASSYAGKDGYTF. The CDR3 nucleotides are TGTGCCAGCAGTTATGCAGGGAAGGATGGCTACACCTTC.

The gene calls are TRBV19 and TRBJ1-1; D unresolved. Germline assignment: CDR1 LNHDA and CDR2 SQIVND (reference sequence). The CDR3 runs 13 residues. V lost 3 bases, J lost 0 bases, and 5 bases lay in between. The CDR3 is CASSIQVNTEAFF. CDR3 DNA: TGTGCCAGTAGTATCCAGGTGAACACTGAAGCTTTCTTT.

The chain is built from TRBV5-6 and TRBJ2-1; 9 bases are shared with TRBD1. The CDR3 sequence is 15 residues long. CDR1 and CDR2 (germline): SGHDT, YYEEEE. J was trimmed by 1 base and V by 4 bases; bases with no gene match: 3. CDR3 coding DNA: TGTGCCAGCAGCATACAGGGGGCTTCCTACAATGAGCAGTTCTTC. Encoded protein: CASSIQGASYNEQFF.

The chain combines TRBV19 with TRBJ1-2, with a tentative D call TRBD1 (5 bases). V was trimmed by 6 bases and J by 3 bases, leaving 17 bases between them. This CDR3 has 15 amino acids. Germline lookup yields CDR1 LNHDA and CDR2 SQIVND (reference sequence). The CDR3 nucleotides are TGTGCCAGTAGCTCGGAGGGGCGGGCCGACTATGGCTACACCTTC. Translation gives CASSSEGRADYGYTF.

This CDR3 reads CASSPRETNEKLFF. CDR3 sequence (DNA): TGTGCCAGCAGCCCCAGGGAAACTAATGAAAAACTGTTTTTT. The chain has TRBV4-2 and TRBJ1-4, with TRBD1 as a possible D gene (5 bases). The CDR3 is 14 residues long. Trimming cost V 4 bases and J 1 base, with 7 bases left between them. In germline, CDR1 is LGHNA, CDR2 YNFKEQ.